This TCR beta chain came from a study of T cells in Graves' hyperthyroidism and ophthalmopathy. RNA transcripts served as the template for amplifying TCR beta CDR3 regions. HTBI primers were used for first-round RT-PCR of the TCR CDR3. TCRdb used MiXCR to reprocess the multiplex PCR reads, holding one entry per CDR3 protein. The sample holds nearly 600,000 distinct CDR3 sequences, roughly 13% seen once. Study findings and constraints: Blood also showed most of the thyroid clonotypes that were expanded above 0.001. Model output signaled ophthalmopathy a median around 5.9 months ahead of onset.

Clinicians diagnosed patients from clinical symptoms, serum thyroxine and TRAb, thyroid ultrasound and orbital computed tomography. This clonotype occurred a few times. Its specificity is unknown. This clonotype was sampled from a woman in her 30s with Graves' hyperthyroidism that later progressed to Graves' ophthalmopathy. Sequenced: blood.

The CDR3 sequence: CAISRGAAGNQPQHF. For the CDR3, the DNA is TGTGCCATCAGTAGGGGGGCAGCGGGAAATCAGCCCCAGCATTTT. The V call is TRBV10-3, the J call TRBJ1-5; tentatively, D is TRBD1 (6 bases). With 5 bases removed from V and 4 bases from J, the gap between germline ends came to 15 bases. The CDR3 contains 15 residues. From germline, CDR1 is ENHRY and CDR2 SYGVKD.